This passage covers 10 T cell receptor beta chains from one sample sequenced in a study of graft-versus-host responses after intestinal transplantation. Only in-frame clones appear in the TCRdb table, and some are missing; sequencing was by immunoSEQ multiplex PCR. Altogether around 21,000 clones are present, about 57% being singletons, with the ten largest covering around 0.92%. The sequencing used alloreactive CD4+ T cells from a mixed lymphocyte reaction culture, collected before intestinal transplant. Documented subset: CFSE-low proliferating T cells sorted from roughly six-day pre-transplant mixed lymphocyte reaction (GvH or HvG direction). All receptors come from a human patient who received an intestinal transplant.

The DNA of the CDR3 is TGTGCCAGCAGCCATCCCCAGGCAAGCTCCTACAATGAGCAGTTCTTC. The encoded protein is CASSHPQASSYNEQFF. This sequence joins TRBV7-2 and TRBJ2-1; D not resolved. V gave up 5 bases and J gave up 0 bases, with 14 bases separating them. This CDR3 has 16 amino acids. Germline CDR1 reads SGHTA; CDR2 reads FQGNSA.

This sequence joins TRBV5-5 and TRBJ1-5; 9 bases line up with TRBD1. Looked up from germline, CDR1 is SGHKS and CDR2 is YYEKEE (reference sequence). The CDR3 runs to 16 residues. V gave up 4 bases and J gave up 6 bases; unmatched junction bases: 11. The CDR3 nucleotides read TGTGCCAGCAGCCCCAAGGGACAGGGAGTGGGTCAGCCCCAGCATTTT. Translating it yields CASSPKGQGVGQPQHF.

The chain has TRBV6-4 and TRBJ2-5, with D possibly TRBD1 on 8 matching bases. Between the trimmed V and J ends, which lost 6 bases and 4 bases, there was a span of 21 bases. This CDR3 has 16 amino acids. Germline-derived CDR1 and CDR2 are MRHNA and SNTAGT. The CDR3 is CASSSKLDREGETQYF. CDR3 DNA sequence: TGTGCCAGCAGCTCAAAACTGGACAGGGAGGGAGAGACCCAGTACTTC.

The J gene is TRBJ2-1, the V gene TRBV10-3; 7 bases agree with TRBD2. The CDR3 runs to 15 residues. With 0 bases clipped from V and 7 bases from J, the junction kept 6 bases outside the gene matches. Germline V gene data show CDR1 as ENHRY and CDR2 as SYGVKD. The CDR3 nucleotides are TGTGCCATCAGTGAGTCTGCTAGCGGAGATAATGAGCAGTTCTTC. Encoded protein: CAISESASGDNEQFF.

The CDR3 DNA follows: TGTGCCACCTCTTACGAGGGACGGGGGAGAGGCTACACCTTC. Residues: CATSYEGRGRGYTF. This chain links TRBV18 with TRBJ1-2, with D perhaps TRBD1 (5 bases). This CDR3 contains 14 residues. The ends were cut back, 10 bases at V and 8 bases at J, with 23 bases in the middle. CDR1 KGHSH and CDR2 LQKENI come from the germline V gene.

This clone turned up a few times. The chain carries TRBV9 and TRBJ2-7, with D perhaps matching TRBD1 (5 bases). This CDR3 contains 14 residues. V shed 4 bases and J shed 6 bases, with 17 bases lying between them. Germline CDR1 and CDR2: SGDLS and YYNGEE. CDR3 sequence reads: CASSPGAGLVEQYF. CDR3 DNA sequence: TGTGCCAGCAGCCCTGGGGCAGGGCTAGTCGAGCAGTACTTC. The full variable domain, in which reference TRBV9 and TRBJ2-7 provide the parts outside the CDR3, is DSGVTQTPKHLITATGQRVTLRCSPRSGDLSVYWYQQSLDQGLQFLIQYYNGEERAKGNILERFSAQQFPDLHSELNLSSLELGDSALYFCASSPGAGLVEQYFGPGTRLTVT.

This chain uses TRBV28 with TRBJ1-2; 7 nucleotides align to TRBD1. CDR1 and CDR2 (germline): MDHEN, SYDVKM. The CDR3 length is 14 residues. With V trimmed by 2 bases and J by 2 bases, 2 bases remained unmatched. The CDR3 DNA follows: TGTGCCAGCAGTTTAACGGGACAGAACTATGGCTACACCTTC. This sequence encodes CASSLTGQNYGYTF.

The V call is TRBV7-9, the J call TRBJ2-7, with 8 bases lining up with TRBD1. The CDR3 has 15 amino acids. Trimming at V came to 1 base and at J to 7 bases, leaving 9 bases not matched to a gene. The V gene's germline CDR1 is SEHNR and CDR2 FQNEAQ (reference sequence). DNA for the CDR3: TGTGCCAGCAGCTTAGGGGGACAGGCCAGGGGGGAGCAGTACTTC. Translating it yields CASSLGGQARGEQYF.

This clone was seen a few times. The rearrangement uses TRBV7-9 and TRBJ2-1; unclear D gene. CDR1 is SEHNR and CDR2 is FQNEAQ in the germline V gene (reference sequence). The CDR3 has 15 residues. V shed 9 bases and J shed 0 bases, with 15 bases lying between them. The CDR3 nucleotides read TGTGCCAGTACTTACCTCTTAAGCTCCTACAATGAGCAGTTCTTC. Its translation: CASTYLLSSYNEQFF.

This clone has just a few counts. The chain links TRBV7-2 to TRBJ1-1; TRBD1 aligns across 7 bases. Germline CDR1 reads SGHTA; CDR2 reads FQGNSA. V lost 3 bases and J lost 4; bases outside the gene matches: 5. The CDR3 extends over 14 amino acids. The CDR3 DNA sequence: TGTGCCAGCAGCTTGTACAGGGGATCCACTGAAGCTTTCTTT. Residues: CASSLYRGSTEAFF.